The T cell receptor (beta chain) under discussion was sequenced for a study of CD8 T cells in ankylosing spondylitis. 5'-RACE, quantitative and with molecular barcodes, yielded the TCR beta libraries. TCRdb fed the 5' RACE reads into MiXCR, producing one record per CDR3 protein. The sample yields approximately 440,000 distinct CDR3 sequences, approximately 17% seen once. Germline V CDR1 and CDR2: SGHRS, YFSETQ. V lost 0 bases and J 2 bases, leaving 11 bases between the germline ends. CDR3 size: 16 residues. This clonotype was detected a few times. Its antigen remains unidentified. The study, taken as a whole, reports: Seemingly characteristic of ankylosing spondylitis blood was a TCR beta motif consisting of about 8 highly homologous variants.

Input material: blood, either unsorted or a sorted T cell fraction (not recorded which). V is TRBV5-1 and J is TRBJ2-2; weak D call: TRBD1 (5 bases). This TCR was sampled from a male donor with ankylosing spondylitis. CDR3 nucleotide sequence: TGCGCCAGCAGCTTGGGTACCAGGGTAAACACCGGGGAGCTGTTTTTT. This encodes CASSLGTRVNTGELFF.